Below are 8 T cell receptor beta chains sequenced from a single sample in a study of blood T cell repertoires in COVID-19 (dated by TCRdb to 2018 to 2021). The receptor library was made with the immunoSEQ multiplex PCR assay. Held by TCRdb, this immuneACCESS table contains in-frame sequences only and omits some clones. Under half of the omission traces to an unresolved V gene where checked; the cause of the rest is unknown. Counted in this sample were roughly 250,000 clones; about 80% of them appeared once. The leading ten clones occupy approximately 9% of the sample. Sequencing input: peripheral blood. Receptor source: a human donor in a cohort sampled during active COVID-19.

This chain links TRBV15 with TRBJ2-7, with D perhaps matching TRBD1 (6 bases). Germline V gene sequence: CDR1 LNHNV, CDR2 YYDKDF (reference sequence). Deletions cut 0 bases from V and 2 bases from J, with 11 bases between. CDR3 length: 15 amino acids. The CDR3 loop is CATSRDLRQAYEQYF. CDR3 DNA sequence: TGTGCCACCAGCAGAGATTTGAGACAGGCCTACGAGCAGTACTTC.

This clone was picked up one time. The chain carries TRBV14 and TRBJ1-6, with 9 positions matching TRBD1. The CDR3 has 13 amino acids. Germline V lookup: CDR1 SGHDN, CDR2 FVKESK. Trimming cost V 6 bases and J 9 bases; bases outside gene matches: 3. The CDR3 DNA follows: TGTGCCAGCAGGGGACAGGGTATTTCACCCCTCCACTTT. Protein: CASRGQGISPLHF.

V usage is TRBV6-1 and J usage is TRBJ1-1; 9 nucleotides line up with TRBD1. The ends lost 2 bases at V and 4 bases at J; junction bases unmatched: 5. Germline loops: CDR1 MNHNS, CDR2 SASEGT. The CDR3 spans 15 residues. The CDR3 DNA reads TGTGCCAGCAGTGAAACCCAGGACAGGGGCACTGAAGCTTTCTTT. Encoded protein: CASSETQDRGTEAFF.

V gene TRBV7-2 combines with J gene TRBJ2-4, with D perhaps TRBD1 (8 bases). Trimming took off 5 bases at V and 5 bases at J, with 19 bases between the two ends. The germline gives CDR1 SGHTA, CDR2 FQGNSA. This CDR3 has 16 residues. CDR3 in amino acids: CASSRFGQGLQNIQYF. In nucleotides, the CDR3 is TGTGCCAGCAGCCGTTTTGGACAGGGACTACAAAACATTCAGTACTTC.

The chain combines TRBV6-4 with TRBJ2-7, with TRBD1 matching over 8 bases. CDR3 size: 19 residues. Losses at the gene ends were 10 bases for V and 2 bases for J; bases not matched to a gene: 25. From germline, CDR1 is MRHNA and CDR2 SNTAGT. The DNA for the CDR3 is TGTGCCACCAAGACCCAGGGGGCGGGGAACGCAGGGAGAACCTACGAGCAGTACTTC. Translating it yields CATKTQGAGNAGRTYEQYF.

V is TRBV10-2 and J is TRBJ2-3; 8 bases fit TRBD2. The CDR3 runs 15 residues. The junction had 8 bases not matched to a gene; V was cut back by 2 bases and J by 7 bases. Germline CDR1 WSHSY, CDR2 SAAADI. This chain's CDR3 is CASSERAGGSNTQYF. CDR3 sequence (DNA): TGCGCCAGCAGTGAGCGGGCGGGGGGCTCAAATACGCAGTATTTT.

This chain's CDR3 is CASSWGQPTQETQYF. CDR3 in DNA: TGTGCCAGCAGCTGGGGACAGCCGACCCAAGAGACCCAGTACTTC. The chain links TRBV7-2 to TRBJ2-5; 7 bases are shared with TRBD1. The CDR3 totals 15 residues. The germline V gene encodes CDR1 SGHTA and CDR2 FQGNSA. Germline trimming cut 4 bases from V and 1 base from J; bases unmatched to any gene: 6. Complete variable domain (other parts from reference TRBV7-2 and TRBJ2-5): GAGVSQSPSNKVTEKGKDVELRCDPISGHTALYWYRQSLGQGLEFLIYFQGNSAPDKSGLPSDRFSAERTGGSVSTLTIQRTQQEDSAVYLCASSWGQPTQETQYFGPGTRLLVL.

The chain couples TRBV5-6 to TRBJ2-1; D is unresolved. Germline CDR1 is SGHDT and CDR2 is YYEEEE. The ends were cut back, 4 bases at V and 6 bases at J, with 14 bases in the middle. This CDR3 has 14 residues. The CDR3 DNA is TGTGCCAGCAGCCCAGGTCCCAACAGCAATGAGCAGTTCTTC. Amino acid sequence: CASSPGPNSNEQFF.